These T cell receptor beta chains were read from a single sample in a study of T cells in localized non-small cell lung cancer. The repertoire was sequenced with immunoSEQ multiplex PCR; TCRdb's copy has only in-frame clones and lacks some. The profile shows about 59,000 clones, 70% to 90% of them singletons. This specimen was peripheral blood, taken before any cancer treatment. These receptors were collected from a man aged 35 to 70 with stage I squamous cell lung carcinoma. The CDR3 runs from the conserved cysteine through the conserved F or W.

TRBV7-9,TRBJ1-4,CASLFGGTNEKLFF
TRBV5-5,TRBJ2-2,CASSWDRFTGELFF
TRBV28,TRBJ2-5,CASSLFQGVAQETQYF
TRBV14,TRBJ1-1,CASSRDRGAEAFF
TRBV28,TRBJ2-1,CASSRLGTRHQGNEQFF
TRBV7-2,TRBJ2-1,CASSSGQGTVHEQFF
TRBV19,TRBJ1-2,CASGGNVLLYGYTF
TRBV7-9,TRBJ1-5,CASSRTGGYMVNQPQHF
TRBV28,TRBJ2-3,CASSSPAGKPTDTQYF
TRBV19,TRBJ2-3,CATKSRHRGLDTQYF
TRBV5-1,TRBJ1-3,CASSLGGQSVMGNTIYF
TRBV7-2,TRBJ1-2,CASSLPGQQSYGYTF
TRBV9,TRBJ2-3,CASSVSWDTGTSDTQYF
TRBV10-3,TRBJ2-1,CAISARTGGGFGNEQFF
TRBV7-3,TRBJ2-1,CASSSTGTEHLYNEQFF
TRBV4-1,TRBJ2-1,CASSQDYNEQFF
TRBV18,TRBJ2-7,CASSRGGSSYEQYF
TRBV6-1,TRBJ1-2,CASSGWGTGPSKKNGYTF
TRBV2,TRBJ2-7,CASSGRGGRYEQYF
TRBV19,TRBJ1-2,CASSIGDRGLYGYTF
TRBV30,TRBJ2-2,CAWNPGLTSSGELFF
TRBV15,TRBJ1-1,CATSRDLGKGEAFF
TRBV11-1,TRBJ2-7,CASSLVWGYEQYF
TRBV7-3,TRBJ2-1,CASSLIAYNEQFF
TRBV5-1,TRBJ2-7,CASSLSRAFYEQYF
TRBV2,TRBJ1-5,CASSEAQQGNQPQHF
TRBV7-9,TRBJ2-3,CASSREGALRTDTQYF
TRBV18,TRBJ2-1,CASSPSDLTYNEQFF
TRBV28,NA,CASSLRTSPISSYEQYF
TRBV10-3,TRBJ2-1,CAISVRDSYNEQFF